The 27 T cell receptor beta chains given below trace back to one sample, sequenced in a study of beta chain features in type 1 diabetes. Overall study findings and caveats: Type 1 diabetes patients had TCRB CDR3s that were shorter (moderately but significantly so) in all four CD4+ subsets.

TCRB transcripts that were expressed got sequenced, as all of the isolated RNA had been reverse transcribed. Sequencing was performed with immunoSEQ multiplex PCR; in TCRdb, only in-frame clones are kept and a portion is missing. The table includes approximately 170,000 clones, around 63% detected once. No cognate antigen is known for these TCRs. The specimen was naive CD4+ T cells from blood. Receptor source: a man under 40 with type 1 diabetes.

The gene calls are TRBV5-6 and TRBJ2-7; D remains ambiguous. Per the germline V gene, CDR1 is SGHDT and CDR2 is YYEEEE. Deletions cut 0 bases from V and 4 bases from J, with 5 bases between. CDR3 size: 12 residues. Here the CDR3 reads CASSLGLYEQYF. The CDR3 nucleotides read TGTGCCAGCAGCTTGGGTCTGTACGAGCAGTACTTC.

The chain has TRBV20-1 and TRBJ1-1; D unresolved. This CDR3 has 11 residues. The germline V gene has CDR1 DFQATT and CDR2 SNEGSKA (reference sequence). The CDR3 here is CSAGENTEAFF. Written as DNA, the CDR3 is TGCAGCGCGGGAGAGAACACTGAAGCTTTCTTT.

This chain links TRBV11-2 with TRBJ2-5, with D possibly being TRBD1 or TRBD2 (5 bases each). The CDR3 is made up of 15 amino acids. Trimming stripped 4 bases from V and 7 bases from J, with 19 bases between. Per the germline V gene, CDR1 is SGHAT and CDR2 is FQNNGV. The CDR3 region is CASSSFGTKKWTQYF. The DNA for the CDR3 is TGTGCCAGCAGCTCCTTTGGGACGAAAAAGTGGACCCAGTACTTC.

The CDR3 loop reads CATSRDRLSIGANVLTF. The CDR3 DNA reads as TGTGCCACCAGCAGGGACAGGCTCTCGATTGGGGCCAACGTCCTGACTTTC. The rearrangement joins TRBV15 to TRBJ2-6; 7 positions agree with TRBD1. J gave up 3 bases and V 3 bases, and 8 bases lay outside the gene matches. The CDR3 runs to 17 residues. Germline CDR1 and CDR2: LNHNV and YYDKDF (reference sequence).

V and J are TRBV7-9 and TRBJ2-7, with a possible D match to TRBD1 (5 bases). Trimming took 5 bases from V and 3 from J, leaving 14 bases between them. CDR1 and CDR2 (germline): SEHNR, FQNEAQ (reference sequence). The CDR3 contains 14 residues. The CDR3 loop is CASSQQEAGYEQYF. The CDR3 DNA is TGTGCCAGCAGCCAACAGGAAGCAGGCTACGAGCAGTACTTC.

In DNA form, the CDR3 reads TGTGCCTGGACTAGCGGGGCAAACTTTGGCACAGATACGCAGTATTTT. Encoded protein: CAWTSGANFGTDTQYF. The chain recombines TRBV30 with TRBJ2-3; 9 nucleotides line up with TRBD2. The trim removed 4 bases at V and 1 base at J, leaving 9 bases unmatched. The CDR3 runs 16 residues. Germline CDR1 reads GTSNPN; CDR2 reads SVGIG (reference sequence). The variable domain in full, completed from reference TRBV30 and TRBJ2-3, reads SQTIHQWPATLVQPVGSPLSLECTVEGTSNPNLYWYRQAAGRGLQLLFYSVGIGQISSEVPQNLSASRPQDRQFILSSKKLLLSDSGFYLCAWTSGANFGTDTQYFGPGTRLTVL.

The chain recombines TRBV30 with TRBJ1-5, with TRBD1 matching 7 bases. V lost 1 base to trimming and J lost 3 bases; unmatched junction nucleotides: 3. This CDR3 has 14 amino acids. Germline loops: CDR1 GTSNPN, CDR2 SVGIG (reference sequence). This chain's CDR3 is CAWSEGANNQPQHF. CDR3 in DNA: TGTGCCTGGAGTGAGGGGGCGAACAATCAGCCCCAGCATTTT.

The chain is built from TRBV7-2 and TRBJ2-5; tentative D call: TRBD2 (6 bases). V lost 8 bases and J 5 bases, leaving 21 bases between the germline ends. Germline V gene data show CDR1 as SGHTA and CDR2 as FQGNSA. CDR3 size: 15 residues. The CDR3 sequence is CASGSSYSGRETQYF. DNA of the CDR3: TGTGCCAGCGGATCGTCTTATTCAGGGAGGGAGACCCAGTACTTC.

The gene calls are TRBV21-1 and TRBJ2-7; the table's D gene call, TRBD2, was not cross checked with the DNA. TRBV21-1 is reported as a pseudogene. The CDR3 contains 15 residues. The CDR3 DNA follows: TGTGCCAGCAGCACCCCCTCGGGCGGGGTCTACGAGCAGTACTTC. Translation: CASSTPSGGVYEQYF.

The genes are TRBV7-2 and TRBJ2-5, with a possible D match to TRBD2 (6 bases). With 5 bases removed from V and 2 bases from J, the gap between germline ends came to 15 bases. Germline loops: CDR1 SGHTA, CDR2 FQGNSA. This CDR3 has 15 residues. The CDR3: CASSPQAAGQETQYF. DNA of the CDR3: TGTGCCAGCAGCCCCCAGGCGGCGGGGCAAGAGACCCAGTACTTC.

V usage is TRBV7-2 and J usage is TRBJ1-2; 10 bases fit TRBD1. Germline CDR1 and CDR2: SGHTA and FQGNSA. The CDR3 is 13 amino acids. The trim removed 3 bases at V and 6 bases at J, leaving 1 base unmatched. The CDR3 DNA follows: TGTGCCAGCAGCTTTGGGACAGGGGATGGCTACACCTTC. Translation: CASSFGTGDGYTF.

The V and J genes are TRBV9 and TRBJ2-7; TRBD1 matches at 7 bases. This CDR3 has 16 residues. Germline V CDR1 and CDR2: SGDLS, YYNGEE. V gave up 1 base and J gave up 3 bases; unmatched junction bases: 10. The chain's CDR3 is CASSVTETGNFYEQYF. CDR3 coding DNA: TGTGCCAGCAGCGTAACTGAGACAGGGAACTTCTACGAGCAGTACTTC.

The V call is TRBV29-1, the J call TRBJ2-5, with TRBD1 matching over 10 bases. This CDR3 has 13 amino acids. Germline V lookup: CDR1 SQVTM, CDR2 ANQGSEA. The trim removed 6 bases at V and 6 bases at J, leaving 7 bases unmatched. The CDR3 protein is CSVTGQGIKTQYF. In nucleotides, the CDR3 is TGCAGCGTGACGGGACAGGGGATCAAGACCCAGTACTTC.

This clone was counted a single time. The V call is TRBV4-3, the J call TRBJ2-7; 7 nucleotides line up with TRBD1. V lost 0 bases, J lost 0 bases, and 11 bases stayed unmatched. Germline V gene sequence: CDR1 LGHNA, CDR2 YSLEER. This CDR3 region has 18 residues. This CDR3 is CASSQESAGTAYSYEQYF. Here the CDR3 DNA reads TGCGCCAGCAGCCAAGAGTCAGCCGGGACAGCTTACTCCTACGAGCAGTACTTC.

This clone was found a few times. The V and J genes are TRBV9 and TRBJ2-6; either TRBD1 or TRBD2 may fit D (5 bases each). Trimming removed 2 bases from V and 0 bases from J, with 12 bases in between. This CDR3 has 17 residues. CDR1 and CDR2 from the germline V gene are SGDLS and YYNGEE. The DNA of the CDR3 is TGTGCCAGCAGCGTGGGACCGCTGAGCTCTGGGGCCAACGTCCTGACTTTC. Residues: CASSVGPLSSGANVLTF.

The rearrangement joins TRBV30 to TRBJ1-2, with 7 bases that match TRBD1. Germline V gene sequence: CDR1 GTSNPN, CDR2 SVGIG (reference sequence). The trim removed 4 bases at V and 3 bases at J, leaving 5 bases unmatched. The CDR3 runs 13 residues. The CDR3 DNA follows: TGTGCCTGGACGGCAGGGGGTGACTATGGCTACACCTTC. It codes for CAWTAGGDYGYTF.

The chain is built from TRBV4-1 and TRBJ2-3; TRBD1 might be the D (5 bases). CDR1 is MGHRA and CDR2 is YSYEKL in the germline V gene. This CDR3 comprises 14 residues. V shed 5 bases and J shed 0 bases, with 9 bases lying between them. Here the CDR3 DNA reads TGCGCCAGCAGCTCGGACATTAGCACAGATACGCAGTATTTT. Residues: CASSSDISTDTQYF.

The chain joins TRBV7-2 to TRBJ2-7; D remains ambiguous. Germline CDR1 is SGHTA and CDR2 is FQGNSA. The germline V and J ends were trimmed by 5 bases and 3 bases, with 11 bases remaining between them. The CDR3 extends over 13 amino acids. Written as DNA, the CDR3 is TGTGCCAGCAGCGGTAAGAGTGGCTACGAGCAGTACTTC. It codes for CASSGKSGYEQYF.

This clone was recorded once. The chain joins TRBV29-1 to TRBJ2-1; 9 bases map to TRBD1. The CDR3 spans 13 residues. From germline, CDR1 is SQVTM and CDR2 ANQGSEA. The ends lost 6 bases at V and 6 bases at J; junction bases unmatched: 6. Here the CDR3 DNA reads TGCAGCGTGGATGGACAGGGGAGCAATGAGCAGTTCTTC. It codes for CSVDGQGSNEQFF.

The V and J genes are TRBV7-6 and TRBJ2-3; TRBD2 might be the D (6 bases). The germline V and J ends were trimmed by 0 bases and 5 bases, with 9 bases remaining between them. Germline V gene lookup returns CDR1 SGHVS and CDR2 FNYEAQ. The length of the CDR3 is 14 residues. The DNA for the CDR3 is TGTGCCAGCAGCTTAGCGCTCGGGGGAGATACGCAGTATTTT. Protein product: CASSLALGGDTQYF.

The chain has TRBV29-1 and TRBJ2-5; weak D call: TRBD2 (6 bases). CDR3 length: 17 residues. Deletions cut 5 bases from V and 9 bases from J, with 31 bases between. Germline CDR1 reads SQVTM; CDR2 reads ANQGSEA. CDR3: CSVSTQAADLALGAQYF. Written as DNA, the CDR3 is TGCAGCGTTTCCACCCAAGCGGCCGATCTAGCGCTCGGAGCCCAGTACTTC.

The chain employs TRBV30 and TRBJ1-4; 10 bases map to TRBD1. The CDR3 covers 12 residues. Germline V gene data show CDR1 as GTSNPN and CDR2 as SVGIG (reference sequence). After removal of 8 bases from V and 7 bases from J, the junction contained 4 bases not matched to a gene. The CDR3 protein is CAGDRGGEKLFF. The CDR3 coding sequence is TGTGCCGGGGACAGGGGAGGTGAAAAACTGTTTTTT.

This clone was seen only a few times. Other DNA sequences in the sample encode the same CDR3. The gene calls are TRBV5-1 and TRBJ2-3, with D perhaps TRBD2 (5 bases). The V and J ends lost 4 bases and 3 bases respectively, with 9 bases between them. CDR1 and CDR2 (germline): SGHRS, YFSETQ. The CDR3 spans 13 residues. CDR3 region: CASSLAGTDTQYF. CDR3 bases: TGCGCCAGCAGCCTTGCGGGTACAGATACGCAGTATTTT.

The chain joins TRBV4-3 to TRBJ1-4; 7 nucleotides line up with TRBD1. After removal of 1 base from V and 5 bases from J, the junction contained 4 bases not matched to a gene. Looked up from germline, CDR1 is LGHNA and CDR2 is YSLEER. This CDR3 region has 15 residues. The CDR3 spells CASSQGYRGNEKLFF. Here the CDR3 DNA reads TGCGCCAGCAGCCAAGGGTACAGGGGAAATGAAAAACTGTTTTTT.

The rearrangement uses TRBV7-8 and TRBJ1-5; TRBD1 matches at 10 bases. CDR3 length: 16 residues. With 2 bases clipped from V and 2 bases from J, the junction kept 3 bases outside the gene matches. Looked up from germline, CDR1 is SGHVS and CDR2 is FQNEAQ. The CDR3 DNA sequence: TGTGCCAGCAGCTTACCCGGGACAGGGGGCAATCAGCCCCAGCATTTT. Protein product: CASSLPGTGGNQPQHF.

The V call is TRBV5-4, the J call TRBJ1-2; 9 bases fit TRBD1. Germline V lookup: CDR1 SGHNT, CDR2 YYREEE (reference sequence). V was clipped by 5 bases and J by 8 bases; unmatched bases: 13. The CDR3 runs to 15 residues. The CDR3 spells CASSSTGTGMSGYTF. As DNA, the CDR3 is TGTGCCAGCAGTTCGACCGGGACAGGGATGAGCGGCTACACCTTC. The whole variable domain, remainder taken from reference TRBV5-4 and TRBJ1-2, is ETGVTQSPTHLIKTRGQQVTLRCSSQSGHNTVSWYQQALGQGPQFIFQYYREEENGRGNFPPRFSGLQFPNYSSELNVNALELDDSALYLCASSSTGTGMSGYTFGSGTRLTVV.

This clone was seen more than once but under ten times. The chain uses TRBV9 and TRBJ2-3, with 9 bases lining up with TRBD1. Germline V gives CDR1 SGDLS, CDR2 YYNGEE. Trimming removed 3 bases from V and 0 bases from J; junction bases left unmatched: 5. The CDR3 covers 16 residues. CDR3 DNA: TGTGCCAGCAGCGAACGGACAGGGGTCAGCACAGATACGCAGTATTTT. Its translation: CASSERTGVSTDTQYF.